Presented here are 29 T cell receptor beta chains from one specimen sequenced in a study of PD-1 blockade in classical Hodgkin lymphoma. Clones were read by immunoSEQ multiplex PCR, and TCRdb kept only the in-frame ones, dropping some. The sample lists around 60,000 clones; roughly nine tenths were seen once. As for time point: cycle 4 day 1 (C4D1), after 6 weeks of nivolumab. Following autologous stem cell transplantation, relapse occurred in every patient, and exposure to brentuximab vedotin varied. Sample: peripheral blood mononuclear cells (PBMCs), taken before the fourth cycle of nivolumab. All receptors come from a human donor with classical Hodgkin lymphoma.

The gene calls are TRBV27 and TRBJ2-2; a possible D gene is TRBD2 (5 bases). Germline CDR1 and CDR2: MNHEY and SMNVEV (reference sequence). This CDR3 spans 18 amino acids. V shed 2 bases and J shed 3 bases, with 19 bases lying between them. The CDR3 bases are TGTGCCAGCAGTTTAACCGGGGAATTCCCTGGGGACACCGGGGAGCTGTTTTTT. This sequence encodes CASSLTGEFPGDTGELFF.

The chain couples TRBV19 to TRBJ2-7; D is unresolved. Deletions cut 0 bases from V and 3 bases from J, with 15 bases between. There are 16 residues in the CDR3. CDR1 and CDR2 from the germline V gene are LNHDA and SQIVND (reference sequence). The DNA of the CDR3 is TGTGCCAGTAGTATAGATCTTGAGGTGGTGGTCTACGAGCAGTACTTC. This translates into CASSIDLEVVVYEQYF.

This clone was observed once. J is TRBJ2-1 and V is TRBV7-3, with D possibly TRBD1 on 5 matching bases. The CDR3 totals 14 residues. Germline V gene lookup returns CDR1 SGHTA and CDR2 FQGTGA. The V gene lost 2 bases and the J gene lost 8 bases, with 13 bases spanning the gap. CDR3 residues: CASSLQDNEDEQFF. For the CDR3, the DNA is TGTGCCAGCAGCTTACAGGACAACGAGGATGAGCAGTTCTTC.

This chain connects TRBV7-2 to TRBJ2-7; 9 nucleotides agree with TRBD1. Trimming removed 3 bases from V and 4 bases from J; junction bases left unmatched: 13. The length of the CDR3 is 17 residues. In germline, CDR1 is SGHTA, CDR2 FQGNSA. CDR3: CASSFAGSGTGLYEQYF. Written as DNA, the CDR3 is TGTGCCAGCAGCTTCGCGGGGAGTGGGACAGGGCTGTACGAGCAGTACTTC.

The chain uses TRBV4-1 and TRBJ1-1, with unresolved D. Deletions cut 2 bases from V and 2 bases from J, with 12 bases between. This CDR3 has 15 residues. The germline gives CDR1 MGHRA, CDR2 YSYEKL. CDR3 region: CASSQSPVFNTEAFF. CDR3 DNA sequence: TGCGCCAGCAGCCAATCACCCGTCTTTAACACTGAAGCTTTCTTT.

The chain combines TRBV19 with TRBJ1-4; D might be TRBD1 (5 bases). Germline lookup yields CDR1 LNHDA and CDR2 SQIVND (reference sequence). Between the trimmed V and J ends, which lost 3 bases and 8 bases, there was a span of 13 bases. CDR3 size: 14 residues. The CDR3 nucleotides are TGTGCCAGTAGTATCAGGGATGGATACGAAAAACTGTTTTTT. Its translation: CASSIRDGYEKLFF.

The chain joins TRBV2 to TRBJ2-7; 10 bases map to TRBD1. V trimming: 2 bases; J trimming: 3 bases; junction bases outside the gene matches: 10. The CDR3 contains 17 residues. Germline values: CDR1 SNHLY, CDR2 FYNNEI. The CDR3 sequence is CASSEPFGTGVIYEQYF. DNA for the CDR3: TGTGCCAGCAGTGAACCTTTTGGGACAGGGGTTATCTACGAGCAGTACTTC.

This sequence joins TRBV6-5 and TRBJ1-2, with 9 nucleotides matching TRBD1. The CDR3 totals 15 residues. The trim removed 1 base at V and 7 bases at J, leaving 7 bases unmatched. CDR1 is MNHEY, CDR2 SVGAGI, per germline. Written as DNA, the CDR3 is TGTGCCAGCAGTTACTTGGGACAGGGAGATCCTGGCTACACCTTC. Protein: CASSYLGQGDPGYTF.

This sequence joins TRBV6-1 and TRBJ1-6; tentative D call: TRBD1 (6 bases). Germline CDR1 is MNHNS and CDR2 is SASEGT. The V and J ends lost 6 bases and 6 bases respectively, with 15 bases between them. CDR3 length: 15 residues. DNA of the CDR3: TGTGCCAGCAGGACAGGTACCCCGGGTAATTCACCCCTCCACTTT. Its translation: CASRTGTPGNSPLHF.

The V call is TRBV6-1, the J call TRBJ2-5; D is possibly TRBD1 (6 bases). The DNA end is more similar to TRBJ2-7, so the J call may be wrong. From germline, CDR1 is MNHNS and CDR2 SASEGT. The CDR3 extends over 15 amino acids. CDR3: CASTLTGPREGEQYF. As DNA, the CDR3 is TGTGCCAGCACCCTGACAGGCCCTCGAGAAGGCGAGCAGTACTTC.

This chain's CDR3 is CAGGTGGTEAFF. In nucleotides, the CDR3 is TGTGCCGGAGGGACAGGGGGCACTGAAGCTTTCTTT. This chain links TRBV6-1 with TRBJ1-1; 11 bases agree with TRBD1. The germline CDR1 and CDR2 sequences are MNHNS and SASEGT. V lost 11 bases, J lost 4 bases, and 3 bases stayed unmatched. The CDR3 has 12 residues.

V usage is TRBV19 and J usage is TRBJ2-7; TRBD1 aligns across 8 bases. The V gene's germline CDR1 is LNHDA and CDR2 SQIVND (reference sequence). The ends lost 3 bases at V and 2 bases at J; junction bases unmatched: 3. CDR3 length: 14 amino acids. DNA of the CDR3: TGTGCCAGTAGTATCGACAGGGGTGCCTACGAGCAGTACTTC. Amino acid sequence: CASSIDRGAYEQYF. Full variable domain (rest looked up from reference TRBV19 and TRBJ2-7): DGGITQSPKYLFRKEGQNVTLSCEQNLNHDAMYWYRQDPGQGLRLIYYSQIVNDFQKGDIAEGYSVSREKKESFPLTVTSAQKNPTAFYLCASSIDRGAYEQYFGPGTRLTVT.

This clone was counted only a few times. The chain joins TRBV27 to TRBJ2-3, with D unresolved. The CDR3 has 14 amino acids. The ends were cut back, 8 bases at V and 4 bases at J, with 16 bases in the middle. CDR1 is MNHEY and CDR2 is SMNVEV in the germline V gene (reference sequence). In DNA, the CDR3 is TGTGCCAGCGCTCGGCGGCCCGTGTCAGATACGCAGTATTTT. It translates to CASARRPVSDTQYF.

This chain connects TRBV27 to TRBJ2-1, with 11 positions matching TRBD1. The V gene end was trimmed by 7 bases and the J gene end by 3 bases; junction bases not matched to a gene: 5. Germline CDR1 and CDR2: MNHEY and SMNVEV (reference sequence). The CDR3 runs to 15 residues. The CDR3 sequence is CASTWGTGGYNEQFF. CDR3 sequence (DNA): TGTGCCAGCACCTGGGGGACAGGGGGCTACAATGAGCAGTTCTTC.

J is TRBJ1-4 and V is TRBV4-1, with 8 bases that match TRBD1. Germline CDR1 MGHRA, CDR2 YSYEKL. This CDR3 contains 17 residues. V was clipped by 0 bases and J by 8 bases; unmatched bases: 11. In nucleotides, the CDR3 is TGCGCCAGCAGCCAAGAGTACCTCGGACAGGGTTCGGAAAAACTGTTTTTT. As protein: CASSQEYLGQGSEKLFF.

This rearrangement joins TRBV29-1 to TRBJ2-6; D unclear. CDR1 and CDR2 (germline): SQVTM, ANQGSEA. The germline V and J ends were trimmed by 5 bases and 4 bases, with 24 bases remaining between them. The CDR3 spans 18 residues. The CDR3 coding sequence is TGCAGCGTTTACCCTGGGAATCTACCCCAAACGGGGGCCAACGTCCTGACTTTC. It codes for CSVYPGNLPQTGANVLTF.

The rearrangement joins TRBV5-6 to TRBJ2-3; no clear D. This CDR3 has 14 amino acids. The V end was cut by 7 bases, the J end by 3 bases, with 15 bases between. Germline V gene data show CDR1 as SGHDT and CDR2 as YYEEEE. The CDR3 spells CASGKMLDTDTQYF. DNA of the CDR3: TGTGCCAGCGGGAAGATGCTAGATACAGATACGCAGTATTTT.

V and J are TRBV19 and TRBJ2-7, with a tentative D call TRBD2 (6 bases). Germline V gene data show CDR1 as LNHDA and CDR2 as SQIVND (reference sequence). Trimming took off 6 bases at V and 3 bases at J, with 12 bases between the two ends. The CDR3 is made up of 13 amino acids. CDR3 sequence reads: CASSAGTFYEQYF. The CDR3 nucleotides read TGTGCCAGTAGCGCCGGGACTTTCTACGAGCAGTACTTC.

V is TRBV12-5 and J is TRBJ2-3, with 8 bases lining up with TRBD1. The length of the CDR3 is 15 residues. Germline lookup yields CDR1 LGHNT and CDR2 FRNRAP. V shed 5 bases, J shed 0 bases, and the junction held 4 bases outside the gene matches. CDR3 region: CASGAGQGSTDTQYF. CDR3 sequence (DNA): TGTGCTAGTGGTGCCGGACAGGGAAGCACAGATACGCAGTATTTT.

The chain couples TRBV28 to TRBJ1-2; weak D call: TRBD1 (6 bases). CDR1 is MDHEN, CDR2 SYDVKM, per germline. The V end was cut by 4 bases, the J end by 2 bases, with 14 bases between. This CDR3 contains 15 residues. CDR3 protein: CASSSGGRKNYGYTF. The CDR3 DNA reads TGTGCCAGCAGTTCCGGGGGCAGGAAGAACTATGGCTACACCTTC.

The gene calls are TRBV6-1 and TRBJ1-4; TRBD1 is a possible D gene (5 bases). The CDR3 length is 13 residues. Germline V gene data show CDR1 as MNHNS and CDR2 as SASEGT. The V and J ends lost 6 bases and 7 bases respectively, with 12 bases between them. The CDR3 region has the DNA TGTGCCAGCAGAGTGGAGACAGTTGAAAAACTGTTTTTT. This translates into CASRVETVEKLFF.

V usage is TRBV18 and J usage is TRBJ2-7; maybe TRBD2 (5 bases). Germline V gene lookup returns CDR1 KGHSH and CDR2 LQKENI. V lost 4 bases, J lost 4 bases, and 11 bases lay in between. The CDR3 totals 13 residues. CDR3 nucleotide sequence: TGTGCCAGCTCACGTGCTAGCAGTTACGAGCAGTACTTC. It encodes CASSRASSYEQYF.

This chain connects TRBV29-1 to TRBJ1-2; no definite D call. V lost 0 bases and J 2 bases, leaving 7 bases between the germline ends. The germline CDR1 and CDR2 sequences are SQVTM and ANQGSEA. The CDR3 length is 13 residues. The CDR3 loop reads CSVEDERNYGYTF. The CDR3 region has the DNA TGCAGCGTTGAAGATGAAAGAAACTATGGCTACACCTTC.

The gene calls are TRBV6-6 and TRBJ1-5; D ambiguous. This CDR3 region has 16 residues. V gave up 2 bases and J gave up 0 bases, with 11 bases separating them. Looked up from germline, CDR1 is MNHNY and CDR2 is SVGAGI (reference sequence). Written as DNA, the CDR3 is TGTGCCAGCAGTTACGCGGGGTGGGATAGCAATCAGCCCCAGCATTTT. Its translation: CASSYAGWDSNQPQHF.

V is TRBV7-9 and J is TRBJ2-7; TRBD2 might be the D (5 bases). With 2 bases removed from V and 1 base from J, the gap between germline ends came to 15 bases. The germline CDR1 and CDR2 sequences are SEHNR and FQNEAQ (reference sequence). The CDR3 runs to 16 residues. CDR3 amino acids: CASSLSLVGGSYEQYF. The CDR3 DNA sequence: TGTGCCAGCAGCTTATCTCTGGTTGGAGGATCCTACGAGCAGTACTTC.

CDR3 in amino acids: CASSYSRVYQPQHF. The CDR3 bases are TGTGCCAGCAGTTACTCGAGGGTGTATCAGCCCCAGCATTTT. V and J are TRBV6-5 and TRBJ1-5; D ambiguous. The CDR3 is 14 residues long. The V and J ends lost 0 bases and 5 bases respectively, with 8 bases between them. CDR1 is MNHEY and CDR2 is SVGAGI in the germline V gene.

The CDR3 here is CASSPHPGQATNTGELFF. The DNA for the CDR3 is TGCGCCAGCAGCCCCCACCCAGGGCAGGCAACGAACACCGGGGAGCTGTTTTTT. The rearrangement joins TRBV4-1 to TRBJ2-2; a possible D gene is TRBD1 (5 bases). Germline assignment: CDR1 MGHRA and CDR2 YSYEKL. V shed 4 bases and J shed 0 bases, with 18 bases lying between them. The CDR3 covers 18 residues.

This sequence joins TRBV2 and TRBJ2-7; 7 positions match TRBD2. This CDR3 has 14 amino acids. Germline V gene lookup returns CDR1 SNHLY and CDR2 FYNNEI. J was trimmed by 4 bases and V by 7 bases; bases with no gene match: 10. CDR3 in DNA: TGTGCCAGCATATCGGGCGGGAGTAGATACGAGCAGTACTTC. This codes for CASISGGSRYEQYF.

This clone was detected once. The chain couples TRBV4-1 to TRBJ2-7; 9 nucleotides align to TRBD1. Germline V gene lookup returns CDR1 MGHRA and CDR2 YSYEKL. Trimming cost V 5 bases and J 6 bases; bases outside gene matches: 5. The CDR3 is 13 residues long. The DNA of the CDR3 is TGCGCCAGCAGCGAGGGACAGGGCGGCGAGCAGTACTTC. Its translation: CASSEGQGGEQYF.